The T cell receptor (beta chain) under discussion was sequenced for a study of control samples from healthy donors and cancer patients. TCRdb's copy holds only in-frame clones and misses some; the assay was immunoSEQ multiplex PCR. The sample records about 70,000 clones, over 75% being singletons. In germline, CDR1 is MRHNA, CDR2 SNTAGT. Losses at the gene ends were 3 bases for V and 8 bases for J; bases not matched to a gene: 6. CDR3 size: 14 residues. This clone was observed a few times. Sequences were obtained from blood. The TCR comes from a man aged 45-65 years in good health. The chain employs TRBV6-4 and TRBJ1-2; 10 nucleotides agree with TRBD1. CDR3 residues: CASSERQGAGGYTF. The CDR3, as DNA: TGTGCCAGCAGTGAAAGACAGGGGGCTGGAGGCTACACCTTC.